Listed below are T cell receptor beta chains from one sample, sequenced in a study of CD8 T cells in Susac syndrome. TCRdb called the immunoSEQ multiplex PCR reads again in MiXCR, with one record for every CDR3 protein. The data hold 95,000 to 150,000 distinct CDR3 sequences, with 96% observed a single time. The sequencing input was CD4+ T cells from PBMCs. These receptors came from a human donor with Susac syndrome. Both conserved end residues are part of each CDR3. A D gene is named only where the DNA matches it firmly. A row's size may be missing; if present it is once, few, many or a size class.

CDR3 protein: CASSQATSSGETQYF; CDR3 DNA: TGTGCCAGCAGCCAGGCGACTAGTTCAGGAGAGACCCAGTACTTC; clone size: .; D gene: .; V gene: TRBV3-1; J gene: TRBJ2-5; CDR3 length: 15
CDR3 protein: CASSQAGGSTDTQYF; CDR3 DNA: TGTGCCAGCAGCCAAGCGGGAGGGAGTACAGATACGCAGTATTTT; clone size: .; D gene: TRBD2; V gene: TRBV5-4; J gene: TRBJ2-3; CDR3 length: 15
CDR3 protein: CASSRGGSNQPQHF; CDR3 DNA: TGTGCCAGCAGCAGGGGCGGGAGCAATCAGCCCCAGCATTTT; clone size: .; D gene: .; V gene: TRBV28; J gene: TRBJ1-5; CDR3 length: 14
CDR3 protein: CASSQGFSGLNEQYF; CDR3 DNA: TGTGCCAGCAGCCAAGGGTTTAGCGGTCTGAACGAGCAGTACTTC; clone size: .; D gene: .; V gene: TRBV3-1; J gene: TRBJ2-7; CDR3 length: 15
CDR3 protein: CASSGTVPEAFF; CDR3 DNA: TGTGCCAGTAGTGGGACCGTCCCTGAAGCTTTCTTT; clone size: .; D gene: .; V gene: TRBV19; J gene: TRBJ1-1; CDR3 length: 12
CDR3 protein: CATTDPYEQYF; CDR3 DNA: TGTGCCACCACAGACCCCTACGAGCAGTACTTC; clone size: .; D gene: .; V gene: TRBV28; J gene: TRBJ2-7; CDR3 length: 11
CDR3 protein: CASGTSGRAGYEQYF; CDR3 DNA: TGTGCCAGCGGGACTAGCGGGAGGGCCGGGTACGAGCAGTACTTC; clone size: .; D gene: TRBD2; V gene: TRBV2; J gene: TRBJ2-7; CDR3 length: 15
CDR3 protein: CASSTSSNLGEQFF; CDR3 DNA: TGTGCCAGCAGTACTTCTAGCAACCTGGGGGAGCAGTTCTTC; clone size: .; D gene: .; V gene: TRBV12-3/TRBV12-4; J gene: TRBJ2-1; CDR3 length: 14
CDR3 protein: CSAYNTDTQYF; CDR3 DNA: TGCAGCGCCTATAACACAGATACGCAGTATTTT; clone size: once; D gene: .; V gene: TRBV29-1; J gene: TRBJ2-3; CDR3 length: 11
CDR3 protein: CATGLAVPHEQFF; CDR3 DNA: TGTGCCACGGGACTAGCGGTCCCTCATGAGCAGTTCTTC; clone size: once; D gene: TRBD2; V gene: TRBV24-1; J gene: TRBJ2-1; CDR3 length: 13
CDR3 protein: CASSQQTSEQYF; CDR3 DNA: TGTGCCAGTAGTCAACAGACGAGCGAGCAGTACTTC; clone size: .; D gene: .; V gene: TRBV19; J gene: TRBJ2-7; CDR3 length: 12
CDR3 protein: CASSPGPFGEEQYF; CDR3 DNA: TGCGCCAGCAGCCCTGGGCCCTTTGGAGAAGAGCAGTACTTC; clone size: once; D gene: .; V gene: TRBV5-1; J gene: TRBJ2-7; CDR3 length: 14
CDR3 protein: CASSVGVEGTDTQYF; CDR3 DNA: TGTGCCAGCAGCGTAGGAGTAGAAGGCACAGATACGCAGTATTTT; clone size: .; D gene: .; V gene: TRBV9; J gene: TRBJ2-3; CDR3 length: 15
CDR3 protein: CASSLRWEGRDETQYF; CDR3 DNA: TGTGCCAGCAGCTTGCGGTGGGAGGGCCGCGATGAGACCCAGTACTTC; clone size: .; D gene: TRBD2; V gene: TRBV5-6; J gene: TRBJ2-5; CDR3 length: 16
CDR3 protein: CASSLGQTSNQPQHF; CDR3 DNA: TGTGCCAGCAGCCTGGGACAGACTTCCAATCAGCCCCAGCATTTT; clone size: .; D gene: TRBD1; V gene: TRBV5-6; J gene: TRBJ1-5; CDR3 length: 15
CDR3 protein: CASSIPRGAGYTF; CDR3 DNA: TGTGCCAGCAGTATCCCCCGGGGGGCTGGCTACACCTTC; clone size: .; D gene: .; V gene: TRBV28; J gene: TRBJ1-2; CDR3 length: 13
CDR3 protein: CASSQEGGTGELFF; CDR3 DNA: TGTGCCAGCAGCCAGGAAGGGGGTACCGGGGAGCTGTTTTTT; clone size: .; D gene: .; V gene: TRBV3-1; J gene: TRBJ2-2; CDR3 length: 14
CDR3 protein: CAISRLAGGRETQYF; CDR3 DNA: TGTGCCATCAGTAGGCTAGCGGGAGGGAGAGAGACCCAGTACTTC; clone size: .; D gene: TRBD2; V gene: TRBV10-3; J gene: TRBJ2-5; CDR3 length: 15
CDR3 protein: CSVTPPGNEKLFF; CDR3 DNA: TGCAGCGTGACTCCACCAGGGAATGAAAAACTGTTTTTT; clone size: .; D gene: .; V gene: TRBV29-1; J gene: TRBJ1-4; CDR3 length: 13
CDR3 protein: CSAGTRVYEQYF; CDR3 DNA: TGCAGTGCCGGGACTAGAGTCTACGAGCAGTACTTC; clone size: .; D gene: TRBD2; V gene: TRBV20-1; J gene: TRBJ2-7; CDR3 length: 12
CDR3 protein: CSPGTGGSTEDEQFF; CDR3 DNA: TGCAGTCCCGGGACAGGGGGCAGTACGGAGGATGAGCAGTTCTTC; clone size: .; D gene: TRBD1; V gene: TRBV20-1; J gene: TRBJ2-1; CDR3 length: 15
CDR3 protein: CASSLLGAQETQYF; CDR3 DNA: TGTGCTAGCAGCTTGCTGGGGGCACAAGAGACCCAGTACTTC; clone size: once; D gene: .; V gene: TRBV7-7; J gene: TRBJ2-5; CDR3 length: 14
CDR3 protein: CASSLPSGANTEAFF; CDR3 DNA: TGTGCCAGCAGCTTGCCGTCAGGGGCAAACACTGAAGCTTTCTTT; clone size: once; D gene: .; V gene: TRBV5-4; J gene: TRBJ1-1; CDR3 length: 15
CDR3 protein: CASSQVTRQDLETQYF; CDR3 DNA: TGTGCCAGCAGCCAAGTAACTCGGCAGGACCTAGAGACCCAGTACTTC; clone size: .; D gene: .; V gene: TRBV3-1; J gene: TRBJ2-5; CDR3 length: 16
CDR3 protein: CSVEYTGTSGNTQYF; CDR3 DNA: TGCAGCGTTGAATATACCGGGACTAGCGGTAATACGCAGTATTTT; clone size: .; D gene: TRBD2; V gene: TRBV29-1; J gene: TRBJ2-3; CDR3 length: 15
CDR3 protein: CASSEYETYSYNEQFF; CDR3 DNA: TGTGCCAGCAGTGAATACGAGACCTATTCCTACAATGAGCAGTTCTTC; clone size: .; D gene: .; V gene: TRBV25-1; J gene: TRBJ2-1; CDR3 length: 16
CDR3 protein: CASSGPGVYGYTF; CDR3 DNA: TGTGCCAGCAGTGGTCCAGGGGTCTATGGCTACACCTTC; clone size: .; D gene: .; V gene: TRBV6-5; J gene: TRBJ1-2; CDR3 length: 13
CDR3 protein: CSARVFRSGELFF; CDR3 DNA: TGCAGTGCTAGAGTGTTTCGATCCGGGGAGCTGTTTTTT; clone size: .; D gene: .; V gene: TRBV20-1; J gene: TRBJ2-2; CDR3 length: 13
CDR3 protein: CASTGGEKTEAFF; CDR3 DNA: TGTGCCAGCACGGGGGGTGAGAAGACTGAAGCTTTCTTT; clone size: once; D gene: .; V gene: TRBV2; J gene: TRBJ1-1; CDR3 length: 13
CDR3 protein: CASSVASAGVINEQFF; CDR3 DNA: TGTGCCAGCAGCGTAGCTTCTGCGGGAGTGATCAATGAGCAGTTCTTC; clone size: .; D gene: TRBD2; V gene: TRBV9; J gene: TRBJ2-1; CDR3 length: 16
CDR3 protein: CASSVDRYDEQFF; CDR3 DNA: TGTGCCAGCAGCGTAGACCGGTACGATGAGCAGTTCTTC; clone size: .; D gene: .; V gene: TRBV9; J gene: TRBJ2-1; CDR3 length: 13
CDR3 protein: CASSYSNEQFF; CDR3 DNA: TGTGCCAGCAGTTACTCCAATGAGCAGTTCTTC; clone size: once; D gene: .; V gene: TRBV6-5; J gene: TRBJ2-1; CDR3 length: 11